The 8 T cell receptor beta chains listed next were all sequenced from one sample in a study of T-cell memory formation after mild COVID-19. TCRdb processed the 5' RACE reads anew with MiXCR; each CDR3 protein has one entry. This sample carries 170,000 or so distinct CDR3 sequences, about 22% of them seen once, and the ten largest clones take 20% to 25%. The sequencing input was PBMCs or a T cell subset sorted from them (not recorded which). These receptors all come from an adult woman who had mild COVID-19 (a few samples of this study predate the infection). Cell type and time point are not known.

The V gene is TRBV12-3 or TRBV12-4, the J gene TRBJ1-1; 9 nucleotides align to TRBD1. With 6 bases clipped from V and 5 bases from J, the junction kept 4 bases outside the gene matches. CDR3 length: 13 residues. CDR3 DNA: TGTGCCAGCAGGACAGGGGGGGAGACTGAAGCTTTCTTT. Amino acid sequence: CASRTGGETEAFF.

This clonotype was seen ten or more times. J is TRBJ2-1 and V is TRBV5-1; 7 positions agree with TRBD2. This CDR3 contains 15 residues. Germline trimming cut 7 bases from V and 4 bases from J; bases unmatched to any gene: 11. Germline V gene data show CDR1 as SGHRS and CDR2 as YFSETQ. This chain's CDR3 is CASGWDGGMYNEQFF. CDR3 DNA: TGCGCCAGCGGCTGGGACGGGGGGATGTACAATGAGCAGTTCTTC.

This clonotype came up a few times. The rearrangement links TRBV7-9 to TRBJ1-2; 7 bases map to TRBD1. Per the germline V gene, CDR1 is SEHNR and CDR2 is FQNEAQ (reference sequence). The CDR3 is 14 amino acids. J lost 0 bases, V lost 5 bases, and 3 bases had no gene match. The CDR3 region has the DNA TGTGCCAGCAGCAGGGACAGCACTAACTATGGCTACACCTTC. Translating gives CASSRDSTNYGYTF.

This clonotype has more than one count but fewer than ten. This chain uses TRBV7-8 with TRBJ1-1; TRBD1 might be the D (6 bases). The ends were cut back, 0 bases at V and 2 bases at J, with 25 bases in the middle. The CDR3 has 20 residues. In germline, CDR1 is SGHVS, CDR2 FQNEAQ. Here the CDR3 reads CASSLALSGQRDRGNTEAFF. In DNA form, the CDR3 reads TGTGCCAGCAGCTTAGCGCTTTCAGGACAGCGGGATAGGGGAAACACTGAAGCTTTCTTT. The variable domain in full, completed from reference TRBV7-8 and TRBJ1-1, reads GAGVSQSPRYKVAKRGQDVALRCDPISGHVSLFWYQQALGQGPEFLTYFQNEAQLDKSGLPSDRFFAERPEGSVSTLKIQRTQQEDSAVYLCASSLALSGQRDRGNTEAFFGQGTRLTVV.

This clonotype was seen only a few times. DNA of the CDR3: TGTGCCACCAGCACCCGGGACGGTTCCTACGAGCAGTACTTC. Its protein product is CATSTRDGSYEQYF. V and J are TRBV15 and TRBJ2-7, with D tentatively TRBD1 or TRBD2 (5 bases each). V was clipped by 4 bases and J by 1 base, with 11 bases between them. Germline V gene lookup returns CDR1 LNHNV and CDR2 YYDKDF (reference sequence). This CDR3 spans 14 amino acids. Filled out from reference TRBV15 and TRBJ2-7, the complete variable domain reads DAMVIQNPRYQVTQFGKPVTLSCSQTLNHNVMYWYQQKSSQAPKLLFHYYDKDFNNEADTPDNFQSRRPNTSFCFLDIRSPGLGDTAMYLCATSTRDGSYEQYFGPGTRLTVT.

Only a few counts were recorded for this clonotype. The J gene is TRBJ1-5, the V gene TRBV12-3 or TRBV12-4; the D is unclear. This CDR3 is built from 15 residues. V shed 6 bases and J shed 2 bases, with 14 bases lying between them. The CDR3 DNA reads TGTGCCAGCAGCTGGACTCTAGGCCGCAATCAGCCCCAGCATTTT. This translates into CASSWTLGRNQPQHF.

CDR3 residues: CASMGTALSYEQYF. The CDR3 region has the DNA TGTGCCAGCATGGGCACAGCGCTTTCCTACGAGCAGTACTTC. This chain joins TRBV12-3 or TRBV12-4 and TRBJ2-7, with unresolved D. This CDR3 contains 14 residues. Trimming removed 7 bases at V and 1 base at J, with 14 bases between.

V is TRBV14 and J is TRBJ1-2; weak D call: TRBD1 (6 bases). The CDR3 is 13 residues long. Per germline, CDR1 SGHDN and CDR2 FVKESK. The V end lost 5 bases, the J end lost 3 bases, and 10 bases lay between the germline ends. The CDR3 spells CASSYRTDYGYTF. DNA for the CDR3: TGTGCCAGCAGCTACCGGACAGACTATGGCTACACCTTC.